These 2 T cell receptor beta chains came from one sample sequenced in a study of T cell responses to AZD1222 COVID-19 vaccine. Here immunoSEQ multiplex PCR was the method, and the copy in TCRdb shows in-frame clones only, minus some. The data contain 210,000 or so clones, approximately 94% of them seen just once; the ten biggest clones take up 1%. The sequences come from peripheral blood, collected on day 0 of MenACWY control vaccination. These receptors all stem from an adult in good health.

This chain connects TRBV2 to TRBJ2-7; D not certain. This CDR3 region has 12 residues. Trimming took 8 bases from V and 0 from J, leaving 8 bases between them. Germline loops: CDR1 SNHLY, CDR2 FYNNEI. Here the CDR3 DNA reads TGTGCCAGCGGCGCCCTCTCCTACGAGCAGTACTTC. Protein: CASGALSYEQYF.

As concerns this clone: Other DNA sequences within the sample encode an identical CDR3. The CDR3, as DNA: TGTGCCAGCAGCCTCGGGGGCCAGGGAGGCAATCAGCCCCAGCATTTT. Translated: CASSLGGQGGNQPQHF. The V call is TRBV7-2, the J call TRBJ1-5, with D perhaps TRBD1 (6 bases). Trimming stripped 5 bases from V and 2 bases from J, with 16 bases between. Germline CDR1 SGHTA, CDR2 FQGNSA. The CDR3 has 16 residues.